This T cell receptor (beta chain) stems from a study of type 1 regulatory T cells. Across the whole study: An in vitro protocol generated T-allo10, a Tr1-enriched, alloantigen-specific CD4 T cell product.

TCRdb re-analysed the reads in MiXCR, keeping a single row per CDR3 protein. The profile shows some 90,000 distinct CDR3 sequences, roughly 31% of them singletons. Germline V gives CDR1 SQVTM, CDR2 ANQGSEA. J was trimmed by 7 bases and V by 1 base; bases with no gene match: 6. The CDR3 is made up of 14 amino acids. Sequencing was carried out using CD4+ T cells, either the whole sample or a sorted fraction (not recorded which). The rearrangement uses TRBV29-1 and TRBJ2-5, with 10 bases that match TRBD2. The receptor was derived from a human donor in good health. The DNA for the CDR3 is TGCAGCGTTGAAGGGACTAGCGGCCCCGGGACCCAGTACTTC. It codes for CSVEGTSGPGTQYF.